The entry that follows covers one T cell receptor beta chain sequence. The target antigen is unknown. A junction end diverges from the germline sequence, so it may reflect a read error. The CDR3 has 14 amino acids. Germline CDR1 GTSNPN, CDR2 SVGIG (reference sequence). The sample comes from a study of human T cells and chemical hapten exposure. Overall study findings and caveats: There was a positive correlation between PT1 expanded TCR counts and patch test score.

Time point here: patch test 3, about 24 weeks after DPC sensitization. Described treatment: therapeutic diphenylcyclopropenone sensitization with weekly scalp DPC. Each CDR3 protein gets one entry after TCRdb re-called the RACE reads with MiXCR. The sample has about 90,000 distinct CDR3 sequences; about a tenth are singletons. This chain links TRBV30 with TRBJ2-7; 7 bases agree with TRBD1. Sequencing used whole blood, obtained in connection with sensitization to the hapten diphenylcyclopropenone (DPC). The source of this sequence is a woman younger than 45 with alopecia areata. Some clones in this sample may be carry-over from other donors' samples. The CDR3 here is CAWRDTGQSSEQYF. The CDR3 coding sequence is TGTGCCTGGAGAGATACGGGACAGTCCTCCGAGCAGTACTTC.